Following are 28 T cell receptor beta chains from one sample sequenced in a study of CD8 T cells in Susac syndrome. Reverse transcription of roughly 0.5 to 1 ug RNA was performed with random hexamers. From the immunoSEQ multiplex PCR reads, TCRdb called clonotypes with MiXCR, one entry per CDR3 protein. The sample contains roughly 89,000 distinct CDR3 sequences, about 95% of which appear only once. The sample taken for sequencing was CD8+ T cells from PBMCs. Receptors were obtained from a human donor with Susac syndrome.

V usage is TRBV29-1 and J usage is TRBJ1-1, with D unresolved. CDR3 size: 9 residues. The V gene's germline CDR1 is SQVTM and CDR2 ANQGSEA. The V and J ends lost 3 bases and 10 bases respectively, with 6 bases between them. For the CDR3, the DNA is TGCAGCGTTGATGGGAGAGCTTTCTTT. Amino acids: CSVDGRAFF.

This chain links TRBV20-1 with TRBJ1-5; the D is unclear. V was clipped by 1 base and J by 5 bases, with 12 bases between them. Germline values: CDR1 DFQATT, CDR2 SNEGSKA (reference sequence). This CDR3 is built from 14 residues. The CDR3 spells CSARGVTPDQPQHF. CDR3 coding DNA: TGCAGTGCTAGAGGTGTCACGCCGGATCAGCCCCAGCATTTT.

The chain joins TRBV4-2 to TRBJ2-2, with D maybe TRBD1 (6 bases). Per the germline V gene, CDR1 is LGHNA and CDR2 is YNFKEQ. CDR3 size: 15 residues. Trimming cost V 0 bases and J 2 bases, with 7 bases left between them. This CDR3 reads CASSQEGGNTGELFF. The DNA for the CDR3 is TGTGCCAGCAGCCAAGAAGGGGGTAACACCGGGGAGCTGTTTTTT.

The V call is TRBV6-5, the J call TRBJ1-1; the D gene is possibly TRBD1 (5 bases). The CDR3 is 12 amino acids. Germline V gene lookup returns CDR1 MNHEY and CDR2 SVGAGI. Trimming took 2 bases from V and 5 from J, leaving 6 bases between them. The CDR3 DNA reads as TGTGCCAGCAGTTACGCAGGGACTGAAGCTTTCTTT. It codes for CASSYAGTEAFF.

The J gene is TRBJ2-5, the V gene TRBV24-1; D is possibly TRBD1 (5 bases). V lost 9 bases to trimming and J lost 6 bases, with 13 bases between them. The CDR3 has 12 amino acids. The germline CDR1 and CDR2 sequences are KGHDR and SFDVKD. The CDR3 sequence is CATPDMAKTQYF. The DNA of the CDR3 is TGTGCCACCCCGGACATGGCAAAGACCCAGTACTTC.

The chain recombines TRBV7-9 with TRBJ1-4; D not resolved. The length of the CDR3 is 15 residues. V gave up 2 bases and J gave up 1 base, with 8 bases separating them. Germline V CDR1 and CDR2: SEHNR, FQNEAQ (reference sequence). The CDR3 region is CASSLREQTNEKLFF. The CDR3, as DNA: TGTGCCAGCAGCTTAAGAGAGCAAACTAATGAAAAACTGTTTTTT.

The chain joins TRBV30 to TRBJ2-3; possibly TRBD2 for D (5 bases). The CDR3 is 12 amino acids. Germline CDR1 is GTSNPN and CDR2 is SVGIG (reference sequence). Trimming took 0 bases from V and 6 from J, leaving 7 bases between them. CDR3 region: CAWSVRGDTQYF. In DNA, the CDR3 is TGTGCCTGGAGTGTACGAGGGGATACGCAGTATTTT.

The chain links TRBV28 to TRBJ2-3; 7 nucleotides line up with TRBD2. This CDR3 is 14 amino acids long. Per germline, CDR1 MDHEN and CDR2 SYDVKM. J gave up 2 bases and V 7 bases, and 6 bases lay outside the gene matches. The DNA of the CDR3 is TGTGCCAGCATCCAAGCGGGGATCACAGATACGCAGTATTTT. Its translation: CASIQAGITDTQYF.

V gene TRBV12-5 combines with J gene TRBJ2-3, with TRBD2 identical over 10 bases. The CDR3 covers 16 residues. The ends lost 0 bases at V and 5 bases at J; junction bases unmatched: 5. In germline, CDR1 is LGHNT, CDR2 FRNRAP. This CDR3 is CASGLVLSSGGDTQYF. The CDR3 coding sequence is TGTGCTAGTGGTTTGGTATTGTCTAGCGGGGGAGATACGCAGTATTTT. Based on the CDR3 plus reference TRBV12-5 and TRBJ2-3, the full variable domain is DARVTQTPRHKVTEMGQEVTMRCQPILGHNTVFWYRQTMMQGLELLAYFRNRAPLDDSGMPKDRFSAEMPDATLATLKIQPSEPRDSAVYFCASGLVLSSGGDTQYFGPGTRLTVL.

The DNA of the CDR3 is TGCGCCAGCAGCCGAGGCTATGGCTACACCTTC. This sequence encodes CASSRGYGYTF. The V and J genes are TRBV4-1 and TRBJ1-2; no clear D. This CDR3 region has 11 residues. V was pared by 4 bases and J by 4 bases, with 4 bases between. Germline-derived CDR1 and CDR2 are MGHRA and YSYEKL.

The chain is built from TRBV10-2 and TRBJ2-1; D unclear. Germline V gene sequence: CDR1 WSHSY, CDR2 SAAADI. This CDR3 is 13 amino acids long. V was pared by 6 bases and J by 5 bases, with 11 bases between. CDR3 in DNA: TGCGCCAGCAGAACGGACCCAAACAATGAGCAGTTCTTC. Encoded protein: CASRTDPNNEQFF.

CDR3 protein: CATGTATEAFF. DNA of the CDR3: TGTGCCACCGGGACAGCCACTGAAGCTTTCTTT. The genes are TRBV25-1 and TRBJ1-1, with 7 bases matching TRBD1. Germline-derived CDR1 and CDR2 are MGHDK and SYGVNS. Germline trimming cut 10 bases from V and 4 bases from J; bases unmatched to any gene: 3. CDR3 length: 11 amino acids.

This sequence joins TRBV15 and TRBJ1-2; the D is unclear. The CDR3 is 15 amino acids. CDR1 is LNHNV, CDR2 YYDKDF, per germline (reference sequence). V lost 0 bases and J 6 bases, leaving 14 bases between the germline ends. CDR3 sequence: CATSRDWEGVNGYTF. For the CDR3, the DNA is TGTGCCACCAGCAGAGATTGGGAGGGTGTTAATGGCTACACCTTC. The full variable domain, its missing parts supplied by reference TRBV15 and TRBJ1-2, is DAMVIQNPRYQVTQFGKPVTLSCSQTLNHNVMYWYQQKSSQAPKLLFHYYDKDFNNEADTPDNFQSRRPNTSFCFLDIRSPGLGDTAMYLCATSRDWEGVNGYTFGSGTRLTVV.

This sequence joins TRBV20-1 and TRBJ1-5; 8 positions agree with TRBD1. Trimming cost V 1 base and J 8 bases; bases outside gene matches: 4. The CDR3 contains 13 residues. The V gene's germline CDR1 is DFQATT and CDR2 SNEGSKA (reference sequence). CDR3 DNA: TGCAGTGCTAGAGGGACAGGGCTGGAGCCCCAGCATTTT. It specifies CSARGTGLEPQHF.

V is TRBV7-2 and J is TRBJ1-2, with a weak D call TRBD1 (6 bases). The germline V gene has CDR1 SGHTA and CDR2 FQGNSA. Deletions cut 5 bases from V and 7 bases from J, with 14 bases between. The CDR3 runs 13 residues. CDR3 region: CASSVNRDGGYTF. Here the CDR3 DNA reads TGTGCCAGCAGCGTAAACAGGGACGGTGGCTACACCTTC.

The gene calls are TRBV30 and TRBJ1-1; no clear D gene. CDR1 and CDR2 (germline): GTSNPN, SVGIG (reference sequence). Trimming took 5 bases from V and 5 from J, leaving 9 bases between them. This CDR3 comprises 11 residues. This CDR3 reads CAWCLVTEAFF. In DNA, the CDR3 is TGTGCCTGGTGCCTGGTGACTGAAGCTTTCTTT.

CDR3 residues: CASSNTGEQYF. CDR3 sequence (DNA): TGTGCCAGCAGCAACACGGGGGAGCAGTACTTC. V and J are TRBV11-1 and TRBJ2-7; D perhaps matches TRBD2 (5 bases). V gave up 5 bases and J gave up 7 bases, with 9 bases separating them. Germline V gene lookup returns CDR1 SGHAT and CDR2 FQDESV (reference sequence). The CDR3 is 11 residues long.

This chain connects TRBV30 to TRBJ2-7; 7 bases agree with TRBD1. Germline V gives CDR1 GTSNPN, CDR2 SVGIG (reference sequence). The CDR3 has 14 residues. V was clipped by 2 bases and J by 7 bases; unmatched bases: 11. The CDR3 sequence is CAWSLDRALQEQYF. CDR3 nucleotides: TGTGCCTGGAGTCTTGACAGGGCCCTCCAAGAGCAGTACTTC.

The V call is TRBV2, the J call TRBJ2-4; 8 positions agree with TRBD1. CDR1 is SNHLY, CDR2 FYNNEI, per germline. The CDR3 extends over 13 amino acids. With V trimmed by 7 bases and J by 13 bases, 12 bases remained unmatched. The CDR3 nucleotides read TGTGCCAGCACCCTGGACAGGGTATCTGGACAGTACTTC. Its protein is CASTLDRVSGQYF.

The V call is TRBV5-4, the J call TRBJ2-5; no reliable D call. Germline CDR1 and CDR2: SGHNT and YYREEE (reference sequence). Trimming stripped 0 bases from V and 3 bases from J, with 15 bases between. The length of the CDR3 is 16 residues. The chain's CDR3 is CASSLAAVQSKETQYF. In DNA, the CDR3 is TGTGCCAGCAGCTTGGCCGCGGTACAGTCGAAAGAGACCCAGTACTTC.

This clonotype has only one observation. The chain couples TRBV5-1 to TRBJ2-7, with D uncertain. Trimming removed 1 base at V and 0 bases at J, with 5 bases between. Germline CDR1 reads SGHRS; CDR2 reads YFSETQ. This CDR3 is 13 amino acids long. The DNA of the CDR3 is TGCGCCAGCAGCTTGACCCCCTCCTACGAGCAGTACTTC. Translation gives CASSLTPSYEQYF.

This chain links TRBV6-5 with TRBJ1-5, with D possibly matching TRBD1 (6 bases). In germline, CDR1 is MNHEY, CDR2 SVGAGI. Trimming stripped 10 bases from V and 0 bases from J, with 16 bases between. The CDR3 is 15 residues long. CDR3 sequence: CATNRDPYSNQPQHF. CDR3 bases: TGTGCCACAAACAGGGATCCCTATAGCAATCAGCCCCAGCATTTT.

The chain is built from TRBV19 and TRBJ1-2; 7 bases align to TRBD1. The CDR3 has 15 residues. The V and J ends lost 7 bases and 4 bases, in that order; junction bases with no gene match: 12. Looked up from germline, CDR1 is LNHDA and CDR2 is SQIVND (reference sequence). The CDR3 region has the DNA TGTGCCAGTACCAAAATCGACAGGGAGACCTATGGCTACACCTTC. Encoded protein: CASTKIDRETYGYTF.

The V and J genes are TRBV29-1 and TRBJ1-1; D gene unclear. Trimming left V 2 bases short and J 0 bases short, with 7 bases between. The CDR3 has 13 residues. The germline V gene encodes CDR1 SQVTM and CDR2 ANQGSEA. CDR3 loop: CSVEPDMNTEAFF. DNA of the CDR3: TGCAGCGTTGAACCAGATATGAACACTGAAGCTTTCTTT.

The V and J genes are TRBV7-9 and TRBJ2-1, with 7 bases matching TRBD1. J was trimmed by 7 bases and V by 5 bases; bases with no gene match: 5. Germline assignment: CDR1 SEHNR and CDR2 FQNEAQ (reference sequence). This CDR3 region has 13 residues. The CDR3 DNA is TGTGCCAGCAGCCTTATCAGGGGGAATGAGCAGTTCTTC. Protein sequence: CASSLIRGNEQFF.

This rearrangement joins TRBV11-2 to TRBJ2-7, with 10 nucleotides matching TRBD1. CDR1 and CDR2 (germline): SGHAT, FQNNGV. J gave up 5 bases and V 5 bases, and 9 bases lay outside the gene matches. This CDR3 is 15 amino acids long. The CDR3 protein is CASSPRQGARNEQYF. The DNA of the CDR3 is TGTGCCAGCAGCCCGAGACAGGGGGCGCGCAACGAGCAGTACTTC. The entire variable domain, with the rest obtained from reference TRBV11-2 and TRBJ2-7, is as follows: EAGVAQSPRYKIIEKRQSVAFWCNPISGHATLYWYQQILGQGPKLLIQFQNNGVVDDSQLPKDRFSAERLKGVDSTLKIQPAKLEDSAVYLCASSPRQGARNEQYFGPGTRLTVT.

CDR3 sequence reads: CASSLWGPTDTQYF. The CDR3, as DNA: TGTGCCAGCAGCTTATGGGGGCCAACAGATACGCAGTATTTT. The chain is built from TRBV5-5 and TRBJ2-3, with D maybe TRBD1 (6 bases). V shed 2 bases and J shed 3 bases, with 10 bases lying between them. The germline gives CDR1 SGHKS, CDR2 YYEKEE (reference sequence). The CDR3 is 14 residues long.

The V gene is TRBV20-1, the J gene TRBJ2-5, with 11 bases fitting TRBD2. Germline CDR1 DFQATT, CDR2 SNEGSKA (reference sequence). The junction had 7 bases not matched to a gene; V was cut back by 5 bases and J by 5 bases. The CDR3 spans 14 residues. CDR3 sequence reads: CSARSGGAWETQYF. The CDR3 bases are TGCAGTGCTCGTAGCGGGGGGGCGTGGGAGACCCAGTACTTC.